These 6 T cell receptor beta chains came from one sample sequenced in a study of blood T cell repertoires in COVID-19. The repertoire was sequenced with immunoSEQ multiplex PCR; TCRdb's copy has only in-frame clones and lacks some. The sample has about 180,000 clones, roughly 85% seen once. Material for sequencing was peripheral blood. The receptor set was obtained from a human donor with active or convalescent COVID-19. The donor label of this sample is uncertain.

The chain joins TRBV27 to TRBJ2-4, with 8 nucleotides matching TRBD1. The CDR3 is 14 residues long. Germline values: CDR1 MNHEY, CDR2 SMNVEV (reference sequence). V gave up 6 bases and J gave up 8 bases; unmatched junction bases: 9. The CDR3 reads CASRGTGGFDIQYF. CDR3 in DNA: TGTGCCAGCAGGGGAACAGGGGGGTTTGACATTCAGTACTTC.

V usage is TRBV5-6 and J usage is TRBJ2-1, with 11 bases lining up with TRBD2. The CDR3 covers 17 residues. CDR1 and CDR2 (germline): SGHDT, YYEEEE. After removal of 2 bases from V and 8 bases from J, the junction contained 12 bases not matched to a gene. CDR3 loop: CASSFIAGGPLNDEQFF. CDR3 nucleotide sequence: TGTGCCAGCAGCTTTATAGCGGGAGGGCCATTAAACGATGAGCAGTTCTTC.

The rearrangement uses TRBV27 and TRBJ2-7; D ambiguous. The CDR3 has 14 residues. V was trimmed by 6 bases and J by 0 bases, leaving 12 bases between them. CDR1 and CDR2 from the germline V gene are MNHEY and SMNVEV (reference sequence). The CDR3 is CASRIDISSYEQYF. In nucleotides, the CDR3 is TGTGCCAGCAGGATCGACATAAGCTCCTACGAGCAGTACTTC.

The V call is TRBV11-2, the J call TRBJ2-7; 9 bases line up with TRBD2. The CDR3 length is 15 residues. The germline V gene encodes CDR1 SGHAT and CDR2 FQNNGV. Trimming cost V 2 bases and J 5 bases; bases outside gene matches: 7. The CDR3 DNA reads TGTGCCAGCAGCTTAAGGGCGGGAGGGCCGGACGAGCAGTACTTC. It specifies CASSLRAGGPDEQYF. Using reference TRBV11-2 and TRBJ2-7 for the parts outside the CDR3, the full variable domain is EAGVAQSPRYKIIEKRQSVAFWCNPISGHATLYWYQQILGQGPKLLIQFQNNGVVDDSQLPKDRFSAERLKGVDSTLKIQPAKLEDSAVYLCASSLRAGGPDEQYFGPGTRLTVT.

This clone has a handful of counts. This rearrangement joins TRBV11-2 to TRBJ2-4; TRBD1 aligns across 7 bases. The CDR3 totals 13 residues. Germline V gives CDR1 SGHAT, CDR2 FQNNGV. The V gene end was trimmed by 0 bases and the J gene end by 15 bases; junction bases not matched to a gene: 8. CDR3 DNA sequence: TGTGCCAGCAGCTTAGAGCCGGACAGGCAGGTGTACTTC. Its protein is CASSLEPDRQVYF.

CDR3 protein: CASTNSLPGFTMTDTQYF. The CDR3 DNA reads as TGTGCCAGCACAAACTCTCTTCCGGGGTTTACTATGACAGATACGCAGTATTTT. The chain recombines TRBV7-2 with TRBJ2-3, with D possibly being TRBD2 (5 bases). From germline, CDR1 is SGHTA and CDR2 FQGNSA. V lost 7 bases to trimming and J lost 3 bases, with 26 bases between them. This CDR3 has 18 residues.